This T cell receptor beta chain emerged from a study of shared clonotypes between healthy human individuals. In the sorted-subset replicate PCRs, approximately 200 ng DNA, around 30,000 T cell genomes, was used. Authors' processing steps: Quality scores were absent from the junction-only immunoSEQ sequences, so filtering differed. Here immunoSEQ multiplex PCR was the method, and the copy in TCRdb shows in-frame clones only, minus some. V and J calls and clone size are those listed in that table; D and trimming were worked out from the DNA. The table records around 980,000 clones, 70% to 80% of them present only once. Germline CDR1 and CDR2: LGHNA and YSLEER. The ends were cut back, 0 bases at V and 9 bases at J, with 12 bases in the middle. The CDR3 is made up of 13 amino acids.

Sequenced input: memory CD4+ T cells from PBMCs. Subset noted: CD45RA-negative fraction. This chain joins TRBV4-3 and TRBJ2-7, with unresolved D. The source of this sequence is a man aged 18 to 29 in good health. Some clones in this sample may be carry-over from other donors' samples. CDR3 nucleotide sequence: TGCGCCAGCAGCCAAGATCCAATTTCAAGGCAGTACTTC. Its translation: CASSQDPISRQYF.